This T cell receptor (beta chain) stems from a study of blood T cells in healthy people across ages. Germline V gene sequence: CDR1 SGHNT, CDR2 YENEEA. V shed 5 bases, J shed 6 bases, and the junction held 16 bases outside the gene matches. This CDR3 has 17 amino acids. Together with a sample-barcoded 5' primer, a J-beta primer mix was included in a second PCR lasting roughly 6 to 12 cycles. MiXCR, applied by TCRdb to the 5' RACE reads, yields one record per CDR3 protein. The data contain about 580,000 distinct CDR3 sequences, about 45% of them singletons. Sequencing was done on a sample of blood. The origin of this receptor is a man of 80 years or more in good health. The chain carries TRBV11-3 and TRBJ2-1; 7 bases fit TRBD2. CDR3 loop: CASSPHLWASGTNEQFF. The CDR3, as DNA: TGTGCCAGCAGCCCCCACTTATGGGCTAGCGGAACCAATGAGCAGTTCTTC.